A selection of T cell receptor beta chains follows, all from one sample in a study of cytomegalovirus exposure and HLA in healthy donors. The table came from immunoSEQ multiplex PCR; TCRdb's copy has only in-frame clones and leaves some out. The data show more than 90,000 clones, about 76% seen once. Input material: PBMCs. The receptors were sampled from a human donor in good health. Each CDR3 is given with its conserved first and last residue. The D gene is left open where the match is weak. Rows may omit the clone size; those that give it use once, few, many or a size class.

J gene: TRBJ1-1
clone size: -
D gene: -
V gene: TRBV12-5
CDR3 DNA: TGTGCTAGTGGTGCCGAACGGGGGGCGGGCACTGAAGCTTTCTTT
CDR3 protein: CASGAERGAGTEAFF

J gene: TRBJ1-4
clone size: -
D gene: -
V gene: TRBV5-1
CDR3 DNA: TGCGCCAGCAGCTTGGAGCCAGGGGCCGACCGGGGAAAACTGTTTTTT
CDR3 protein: CASSLEPGADRGKLFF

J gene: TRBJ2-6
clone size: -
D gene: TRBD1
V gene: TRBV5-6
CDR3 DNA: TGTGCCAGCAGCCCGGACAGGGTGGGCTCTGGGGCCAACGTCCTGACTTTC
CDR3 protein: CASSPDRVGSGANVLTF

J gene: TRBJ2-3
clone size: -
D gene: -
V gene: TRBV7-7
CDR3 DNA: TGTGCCAGCAGCTGGACTAGCACAGATACGCAGTATTTT
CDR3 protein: CASSWTSTDTQYF

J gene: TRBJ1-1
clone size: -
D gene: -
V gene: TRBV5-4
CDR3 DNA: TGTGCCAGCAGCTTGGATGGGCTGTCTGAAGCTTTCTTT
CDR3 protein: CASSLDGLSEAFF

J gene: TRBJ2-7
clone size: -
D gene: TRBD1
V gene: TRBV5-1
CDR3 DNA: TGCGCCAGCAGCTTGGGTTTAGGGACAGGGGTTGATGAGCAGTACTTC
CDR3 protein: CASSLGLGTGVDEQYF

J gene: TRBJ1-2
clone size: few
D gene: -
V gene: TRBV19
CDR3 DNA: TGTGCCAGTAGTCCCTCGTTGGGCGATGGTTATGGCTACACCTTC
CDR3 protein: CASSPSLGDGYGYTF

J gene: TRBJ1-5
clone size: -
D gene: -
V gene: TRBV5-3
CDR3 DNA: TGTGCCAGAAGCCCGCAGGTTCATAGCAATCAGCCCCAGCATTTT
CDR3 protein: CARSPQVHSNQPQHF

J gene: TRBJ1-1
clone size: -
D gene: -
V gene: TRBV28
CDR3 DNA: TGTGCCAGCAGTTTAATTTCAGGGAGGGCGGGTGAAGCTTTCTTT
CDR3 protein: CASSLISGRAGEAFF

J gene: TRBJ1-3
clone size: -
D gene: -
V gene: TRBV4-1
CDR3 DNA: TGCGCCAGCAGCCAAGATTGGGAGGGGGGGGACACCATATATTTT
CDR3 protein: CASSQDWEGGDTIYF

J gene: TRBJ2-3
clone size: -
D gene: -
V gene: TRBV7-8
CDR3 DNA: TGTGCCAGCAGCTTTGGCGGTAGCACAGATACGCAGTATTTT
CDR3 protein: CASSFGGSTDTQYF

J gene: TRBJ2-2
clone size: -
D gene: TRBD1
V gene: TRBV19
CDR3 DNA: TGTGCCAGTAGTTTGTCAGGGGGCACCGGGGAGCTGTTTTTT
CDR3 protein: CASSLSGGTGELFF

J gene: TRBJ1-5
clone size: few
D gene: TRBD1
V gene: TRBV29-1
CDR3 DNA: TGCAGCGTCAGATTACAGGGGTCGCATCAGCCCCAGCATTTT
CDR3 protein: CSVRLQGSHQPQHF

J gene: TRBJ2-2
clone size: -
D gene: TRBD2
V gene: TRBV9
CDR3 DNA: TGTGCCAGCAGCGTCCAGGCGGGAGCAAACACCGGGGAGCTGTTTTTT
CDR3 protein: CASSVQAGANTGELFF

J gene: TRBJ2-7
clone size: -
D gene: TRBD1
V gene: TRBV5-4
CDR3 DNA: TGTGCCAGCAGCATGGGACAGGGGGCCCACGAGCAGTACTTC
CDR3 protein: CASSMGQGAHEQYF

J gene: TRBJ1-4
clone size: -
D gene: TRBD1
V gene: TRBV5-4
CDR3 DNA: TGTGCCAGCAGCCGGACAGGGCGAGGCGCAACTAATGAAAAACTGTTTTTT
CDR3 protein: CASSRTGRGATNEKLFF

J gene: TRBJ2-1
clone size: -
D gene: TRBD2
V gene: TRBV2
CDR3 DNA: TGTGCCAGCAGGCCCATAGCGGGAGGGCCTACCCATGAGCAGTTCTTC
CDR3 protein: CASRPIAGGPTHEQFF

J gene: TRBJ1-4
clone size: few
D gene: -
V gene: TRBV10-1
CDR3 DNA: TGCGCCAGCCAGCGGGGATCTAATGAAAAACTGTTTTTT
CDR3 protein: CASQRGSNEKLFF

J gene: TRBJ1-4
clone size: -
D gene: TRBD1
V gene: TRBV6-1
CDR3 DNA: TGTGCCAGCAGTGAAAGGGGACAGATTAATGAAAAACTGTTTTTT
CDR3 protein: CASSERGQINEKLFF

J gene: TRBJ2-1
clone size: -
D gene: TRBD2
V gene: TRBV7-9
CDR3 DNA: TGTGCCAGCAGCTTAAAAACCTTAGCGGGAAGGGACAATGAGCAGTTCTTC
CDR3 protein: CASSLKTLAGRDNEQFF

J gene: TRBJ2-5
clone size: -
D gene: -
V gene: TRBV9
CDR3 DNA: TGTGCCAGCAGCGTAGAGGGGGGGGGTTGGGAGACCCAGTACTTC
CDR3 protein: CASSVEGGGWETQYF

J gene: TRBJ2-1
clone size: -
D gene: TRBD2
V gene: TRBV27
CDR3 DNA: TGTGCCAGCAGTTTTGGGGGGGTAGCCCCTAATGAGCAGTTCTTC
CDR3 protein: CASSFGGVAPNEQFF

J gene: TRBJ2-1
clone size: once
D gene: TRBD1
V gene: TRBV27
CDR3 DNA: TGTGCCAGCAGGGAACAGGGGGCTATTGGAAATGAGCAGTTCTTC
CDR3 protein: CASREQGAIGNEQFF

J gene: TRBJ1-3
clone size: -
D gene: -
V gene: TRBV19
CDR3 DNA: TGTGCCAGTACCGACAGCTCTGGAAACACCATATATTTT
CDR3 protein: CASTDSSGNTIYF

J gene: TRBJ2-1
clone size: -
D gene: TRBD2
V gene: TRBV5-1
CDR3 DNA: TGCGCCAGCAGCTCAGGACTAGCGGGAGGGGATGGGCAGTTCTTC
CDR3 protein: CASSSGLAGGDGQFF

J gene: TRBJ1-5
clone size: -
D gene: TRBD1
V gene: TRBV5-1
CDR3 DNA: TGCGCCAGCAGCCTGGACAGGGGCAATCAGCCCCAGCATTTT
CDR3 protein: CASSLDRGNQPQHF

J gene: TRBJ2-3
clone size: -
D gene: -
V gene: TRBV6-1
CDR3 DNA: TGTGCCAGCAGGGTAGGGGCAGATACGCAGTATTTT
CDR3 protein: CASRVGADTQYF

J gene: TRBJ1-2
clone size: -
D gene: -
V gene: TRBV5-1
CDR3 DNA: TGCGCCAGCAGCCCCCATCGGGATGGCTACACCTTC
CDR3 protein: CASSPHRDGYTF

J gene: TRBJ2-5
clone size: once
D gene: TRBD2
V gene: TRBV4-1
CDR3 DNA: TGCGCCAGCAGCCAGGGGGAAGCCCGGGGGGAGCAGTACTTC
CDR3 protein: CASSQGEARGEQYF

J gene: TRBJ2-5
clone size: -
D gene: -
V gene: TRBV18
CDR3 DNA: TGTGCCAGCTCGGGCAAAGAGACCCAGTACTTC
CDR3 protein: CASSGKETQYF

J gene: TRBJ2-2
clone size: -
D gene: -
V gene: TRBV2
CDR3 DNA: TGTGCCAGCAGTGTATTCAGGAACACCGGGGAGCTGTTTTTT
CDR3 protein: CASSVFRNTGELFF

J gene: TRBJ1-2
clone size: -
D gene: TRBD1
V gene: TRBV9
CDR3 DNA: TGTGCCAGCAGCGAGGAGTGGTTAGGGACAGGCTATGGCTACACCTTC
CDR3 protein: CASSEEWLGTGYGYTF

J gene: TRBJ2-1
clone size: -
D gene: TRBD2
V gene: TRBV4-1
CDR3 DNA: TGCGCCAGCAGCCAAGATGATGGCGGGGGGGCTAATGAGCAGTTCTTC
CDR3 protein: CASSQDDGGGANEQFF

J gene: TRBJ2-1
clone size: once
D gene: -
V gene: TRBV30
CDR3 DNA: TGTGCCTGGAGTGTTTTCCCGAATGAGCAGTTCTTC
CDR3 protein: CAWSVFPNEQFF

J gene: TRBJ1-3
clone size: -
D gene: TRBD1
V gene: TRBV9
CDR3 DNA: TGTGCCAGCAGCGTGGGGGGACAGGTAGCTGGAAACACCATATATTTT
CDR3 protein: CASSVGGQVAGNTIYF

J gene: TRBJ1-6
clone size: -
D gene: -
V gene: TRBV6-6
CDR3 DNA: TGTGCCAGCAGCACCACAGGGTTTGACTCACCCCTCCACTTT
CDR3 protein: CASSTTGFDSPLHF

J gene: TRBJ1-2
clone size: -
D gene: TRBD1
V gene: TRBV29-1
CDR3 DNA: TGCAGCGTTGAAGATGGGGGAGGGACAGGGATTTATGGCTACACCTTC
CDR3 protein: CSVEDGGGTGIYGYTF

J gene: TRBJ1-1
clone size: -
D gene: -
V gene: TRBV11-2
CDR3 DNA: TGTGCCAGCAGCCCTCTCGGGGGCACTGAAGCTTTCTTT
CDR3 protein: CASSPLGGTEAFF

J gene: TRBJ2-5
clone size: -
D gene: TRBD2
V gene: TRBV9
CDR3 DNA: TGTGCCAGCAGCGTATTATCGGGAGGGGAGACCCAGTACTTC
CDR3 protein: CASSVLSGGETQYF

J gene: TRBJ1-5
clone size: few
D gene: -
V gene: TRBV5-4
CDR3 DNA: TGTGCCAGCAGCTTGGCCGGGGGGAATCAGCCCCAGCATTTT
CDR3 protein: CASSLAGGNQPQHF

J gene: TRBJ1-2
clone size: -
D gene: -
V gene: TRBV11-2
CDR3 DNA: TGTGCCAGCAGCTTTTTACAGGTCTCCGGCTACACCTTC
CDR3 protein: CASSFLQVSGYTF